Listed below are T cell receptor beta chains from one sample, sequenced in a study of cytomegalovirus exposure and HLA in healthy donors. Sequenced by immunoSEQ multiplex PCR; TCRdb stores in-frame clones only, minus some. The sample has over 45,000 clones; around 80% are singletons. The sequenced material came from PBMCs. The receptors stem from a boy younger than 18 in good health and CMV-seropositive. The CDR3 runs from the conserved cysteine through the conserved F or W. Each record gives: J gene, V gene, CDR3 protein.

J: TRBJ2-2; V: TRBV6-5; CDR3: CASRPTGGAVGELFF
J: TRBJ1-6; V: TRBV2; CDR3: CASSTQVYNSPLHF
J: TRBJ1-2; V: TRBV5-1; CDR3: CASSLAGDYGYTF
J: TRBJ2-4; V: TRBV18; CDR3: CASSPFSRTDKNIQYF
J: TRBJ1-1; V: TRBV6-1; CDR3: CASSEMGGGTEAFF
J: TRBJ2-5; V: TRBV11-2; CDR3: CASSLVDRVETQYF
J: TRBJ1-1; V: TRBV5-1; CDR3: CASSLAGDGTEAFF
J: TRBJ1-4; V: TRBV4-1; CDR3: CASSRLPTGGGEKLFF
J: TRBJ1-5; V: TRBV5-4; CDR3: CASSVGGGPVQPQHF
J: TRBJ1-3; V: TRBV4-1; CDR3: CASSRPGGGNTIYF
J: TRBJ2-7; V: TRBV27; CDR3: CASSLSAGTRVYEQYF